These T cell receptor beta chains were read from a single sample in a study of Tregs in tolerant kidney transplant recipients. Only in-frame clones appear in the TCRdb table, and some are missing; sequencing was by immunoSEQ multiplex PCR. Here the sample spans roughly 46,000 clones, around 90% being singletons. The sequencing input was Tregs from blood. These receptors all stem from a human donor in good health. Each CDR3 is given with its conserved first and last residue. A D gene is named only where the DNA matches it firmly. Some rows have no size entry. The others give once, few or many, or a class for an expanded clone.

v_call	clone_size	j_call	d_call	cdr3_nt	cdr3_aa
TRBV10-1	once	TRBJ1-1	.	TGCGCCAGCAGTGAGTCTGGCAGGGGCGGCACTGAAGCTTTCTTT	CASSESGRGGTEAFF
TRBV2	.	TRBJ2-2	.	TGTGCCAGCAGTGAACAGGGCACCGGGGAGCTGTTTTTT	CASSEQGTGELFF
TRBV9	.	TRBJ1-2	.	TGTGCCAGCAGCGTAGATGCTATCTACGGCTACACCTTC	CASSVDAIYGYTF
TRBV5-6	few	TRBJ1-1	TRBD1	TGTGCCAGCAGCGGACAGGGGGGGACTGAAGCTTTCTTT	CASSGQGGTEAFF
TRBV7-2	.	TRBJ2-1	TRBD2	TGTGCCAGCAGCCCAAGAGCCCTAGCGGGCAATGAGCAGTTCTTC	CASSPRALAGNEQFF
TRBV19	.	TRBJ1-3	.	TGTGCCAGTAGTATAGGCGGATCGTTTTCTGGAAACACCATATATTTT	CASSIGGSFSGNTIYF
TRBV7-9	.	TRBJ2-7	.	TGTGCCAGCAGCCTGAGCGGCGCCCCACTCTACGAGCAGTACTTC	CASSLSGAPLYEQYF
TRBV12-2	.	TRBJ1-1	.	TGTGCAAGCCCGGACGGAAAGAACACTGAAGCTTTCTTT	CASPDGKNTEAFF
TRBV9	once	TRBJ1-3	.	TGTGCCAGCAGCGACGGGAGCTCTGGAAACACCATATATTTT	CASSDGSSGNTIYF
TRBV19	once	TRBJ1-2	.	TGTGCCAGTAGCCCTCAGCGGGGTCATGGCTACACCTTC	CASSPQRGHGYTF
TRBV15	.	TRBJ2-3	.	TGTGCCACCAGCGGCGCCCTCCGGGGGTTTTCAGATACGCAGTATTTT	CATSGALRGFSDTQYF
TRBV5-4	.	TRBJ2-1	.	TGTGCCAGCAGCCAAGAGGACCGCTACAATGAGCAGTTCTTC	CASSQEDRYNEQFF
TRBV4-2	.	TRBJ1-6	.	TGTGCCAGCAGCCAAGGGGTACAGAAGAATTCACCCCTCCACTTT	CASSQGVQKNSPLHF
TRBV7-9	.	TRBJ1-5	.	TGTGCCAGCAGCTCCGGGACGGGACAGCCCCAGCATTTT	CASSSGTGQPQHF
TRBV6-4	.	TRBJ1-2	.	TGTGCCAGCAGTGACAACTATGGCTACACCTTC	CASSDNYGYTF
TRBV7-9	.	TRBJ1-4	TRBD1	TGTGCCAGCAGCGCCCGACAGGGGCCCTATGAAAAACTGTTTTTT	CASSARQGPYEKLFF
TRBV5-4	.	TRBJ1-2	.	TGTGCCAGCAGCCGTGGACCCGACTATGGCTACACCTTC	CASSRGPDYGYTF
TRBV5-1	few	TRBJ2-2	.	TGCGCCAGCAGCTCGGGGGGCGTAAACACCGGGGAGCTGTTTTTT	CASSSGGVNTGELFF
TRBV5-4	.	TRBJ2-3	TRBD2	TGTGCCAGCAGCATGGGCGGGCGGACTAGTTCTGATACGCAGTATTTT	CASSMGGRTSSDTQYF
TRBV11-2	.	TRBJ2-7	.	TGTGCCAGCAGCTTAGGGGTGGTTGTGTACGAGCAGTACTTC	CASSLGVVVYEQYF
TRBV29-1	.	TRBJ2-3	.	TGCAGCGTTGAAGGCCTAGCCGGCACAGATACGCAGTATTTT	CSVEGLAGTDTQYF
TRBV29-1	.	TRBJ2-1	TRBD2	TGCAGCGTTGGTGGCCTAGCGGGAGGGCCGAGCGACAATGAGCAGTTCTTC	CSVGGLAGGPSDNEQFF
TRBV9	.	TRBJ1-5	TRBD1	TGTGCCAGCAGCGGGGGGACAGGGGGCGGCAATCAGCCCCAGCATTTT	CASSGGTGGGNQPQHF
TRBV5-1	.	TRBJ2-5	.	TGCGCCAGCAGCTCGATAGTGGGACGAGAGACCCAGTACTTC	CASSSIVGRETQYF
TRBV4-2	.	TRBJ2-7	.	TGTGCCAGCAGCCCAGCGGGCTCCTACGAGCAGTACTTC	CASSPAGSYEQYF
TRBV7-8	few	TRBJ2-7	TRBD1	TGTGCCAGCAGCTTAGCTGGACAGGGGATCGCAGCGTACTTC	CASSLAGQGIAAYF
TRBV11-2	.	TRBJ2-1	.	TGTGCCAGCAGGCTGTGGTATGAGCAGTTCTTC	CASRLWYEQFF
TRBV9	.	TRBJ2-1	.	TGTGCCAGCAGCAGACCGGGTAGAGCCGAGAAATACAATGAGCAGTTCTTC	CASSRPGRAEKYNEQFF
TRBV7-8	.	TRBJ1-5	.	TGTGCCAGCAGCTTAGAGTACTGGAATGCCCAGCATTTT	CASSLEYWNAQHF
TRBV5-1	.	TRBJ1-1	.	TGCGCCAGCAGCCAGGCGGGGTTGGCTGAAGCTTTCTTT	CASSQAGLAEAFF
TRBV5-4	.	TRBJ2-1	.	TGTGCCAGCAGCCCCCAAAGTCAGGGCTTAGAGCAGTTCTTC	CASSPQSQGLEQFF
TRBV5-4	.	TRBJ2-5	.	TGTGCCAGCAGCCCGGGACACCGAGTGGGAGAGCAGTACTTC	CASSPGHRVGEQYF
TRBV10-3	.	TRBJ1-3	TRBD1	TGTGCCATCGGACAGGGCATTTCTGGAAACACCATATATTTT	CAIGQGISGNTIYF
TRBV6-1	.	TRBJ2-5	TRBD2	TGTGCCAGCAGTGGCGGGGGAGCCCAAGAGACCCAGTACTTC	CASSGGGAQETQYF
TRBV18	once	TRBJ2-7	TRBD1	TGTGCCAGCTCACCCCGGACAGGGGGCGCCTCCTACGAGCAGTACTTC	CASSPRTGGASYEQYF
TRBV9	.	TRBJ1-2	TRBD1	TGTGCCAGCAGCCCAAGGACAGGGTTCATCGGAGGCTACACCTTC	CASSPRTGFIGGYTF
TRBV29-1	.	TRBJ1-1	TRBD1	TGCAGCGCCTACAGGGGGTTGAACACTGAAGCTTTCTTT	CSAYRGLNTEAFF
TRBV2	.	TRBJ2-7	.	TGTGCCAGCAGGGAAGCCTACGAGCAGTACTTC	CASREAYEQYF
TRBV18	once	TRBJ2-7	TRBD2	TGTGCCAGCTCACCACCGGGACTAGCGGGAGTTCCCTACGAGCAGTACTTC	CASSPPGLAGVPYEQYF
TRBV5-1	.	TRBJ1-5	TRBD1	TGCGCCAGCAGCTTACAGGGGAATCAGCCCCAGCATTTT	CASSLQGNQPQHF
TRBV6-5	.	TRBJ2-7	.	TGTGCCAGCAGCCGAACAGGTCCCCCATCCTACGAGCAGTACTTC	CASSRTGPPSYEQYF
TRBV19	.	TRBJ1-5	.	TGTGCCAGCTCCCTTAGGGGGGGGTCGTCGAATCAGCCCCAGCATTTT	CASSLRGGSSNQPQHF
TRBV7-3	.	TRBJ2-1	.	TGTGCCAGCAGCCCCCGGAAGGGGAATGAGCAGTTCTTC	CASSPRKGNEQFF
TRBV18	.	TRBJ2-3	.	TGTGCCAGCTCAGCGACAGATACGCAGTATTTT	CASSATDTQYF
TRBV27	.	TRBJ2-1	TRBD2	TGTGCCAGCAGTACCGACGTAGCGGGGGGGCCCTACAATGAGCAGTTCTTC	CASSTDVAGGPYNEQFF
TRBV6-1	.	TRBJ2-5	TRBD1	TGTGCCAGCAGTGAATCAGGGACAGGGGGCAGGGAGACCCAGTACTTC	CASSESGTGGRETQYF
TRBV4-1	.	TRBJ2-5	TRBD2	TGCGCCAGCAGCCACCCCGGACTAGCGGGAGGGCCGGGCCAAGAGACCCAGTACTTC	CASSHPGLAGGPGQETQYF
TRBV4-1	.	TRBJ1-2	.	TGCGCCAGCAGCCAGACAGTTAACTATGGCTACACCTTC	CASSQTVNYGYTF